This T cell receptor beta chain was sequenced for a study of monozygotic twins with cystic fibrosis. Sequencing used immunoSEQ multiplex PCR; TCRdb keeps in-frame clones, though not all of them. Found here are approximately 34,000 clones, approximately 87% of them singletons; the top ten hold about 1.8%. V shed 3 bases and J shed 5 bases, with 6 bases lying between them. From germline, CDR1 is MNHEY and CDR2 SVGAGI. CDR3 size: 12 residues. The source of this sequence is a girl aged 2 to 9 with cystic fibrosis. The gene calls are TRBV6-5 and TRBJ2-3, with D possibly being TRBD2 (5 bases). The sequenced material came from blood. This CDR3 is CASSYAGDTQYF. The CDR3 nucleotides read TGTGCCAGCAGTTATGCGGGAGATACGCAGTATTTT.